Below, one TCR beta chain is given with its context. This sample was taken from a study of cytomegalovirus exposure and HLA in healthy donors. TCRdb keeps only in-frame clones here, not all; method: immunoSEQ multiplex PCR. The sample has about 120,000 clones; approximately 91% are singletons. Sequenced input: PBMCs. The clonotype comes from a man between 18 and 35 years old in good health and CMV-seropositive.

The chain's CDR3 is CASTFEGGYTF. The CDR3 nucleotides are TGTGCCAGCACCTTCGAGGGTGGCTACACCTTC. The gene calls are TRBV7-9 and TRBJ1-2, with D unclear. The CDR3 consists of 11 residues. The germline V gene encodes CDR1 SEHNR and CDR2 FQNEAQ (reference sequence). Trimming removed 7 bases from V and 7 bases from J, with 10 bases in between.